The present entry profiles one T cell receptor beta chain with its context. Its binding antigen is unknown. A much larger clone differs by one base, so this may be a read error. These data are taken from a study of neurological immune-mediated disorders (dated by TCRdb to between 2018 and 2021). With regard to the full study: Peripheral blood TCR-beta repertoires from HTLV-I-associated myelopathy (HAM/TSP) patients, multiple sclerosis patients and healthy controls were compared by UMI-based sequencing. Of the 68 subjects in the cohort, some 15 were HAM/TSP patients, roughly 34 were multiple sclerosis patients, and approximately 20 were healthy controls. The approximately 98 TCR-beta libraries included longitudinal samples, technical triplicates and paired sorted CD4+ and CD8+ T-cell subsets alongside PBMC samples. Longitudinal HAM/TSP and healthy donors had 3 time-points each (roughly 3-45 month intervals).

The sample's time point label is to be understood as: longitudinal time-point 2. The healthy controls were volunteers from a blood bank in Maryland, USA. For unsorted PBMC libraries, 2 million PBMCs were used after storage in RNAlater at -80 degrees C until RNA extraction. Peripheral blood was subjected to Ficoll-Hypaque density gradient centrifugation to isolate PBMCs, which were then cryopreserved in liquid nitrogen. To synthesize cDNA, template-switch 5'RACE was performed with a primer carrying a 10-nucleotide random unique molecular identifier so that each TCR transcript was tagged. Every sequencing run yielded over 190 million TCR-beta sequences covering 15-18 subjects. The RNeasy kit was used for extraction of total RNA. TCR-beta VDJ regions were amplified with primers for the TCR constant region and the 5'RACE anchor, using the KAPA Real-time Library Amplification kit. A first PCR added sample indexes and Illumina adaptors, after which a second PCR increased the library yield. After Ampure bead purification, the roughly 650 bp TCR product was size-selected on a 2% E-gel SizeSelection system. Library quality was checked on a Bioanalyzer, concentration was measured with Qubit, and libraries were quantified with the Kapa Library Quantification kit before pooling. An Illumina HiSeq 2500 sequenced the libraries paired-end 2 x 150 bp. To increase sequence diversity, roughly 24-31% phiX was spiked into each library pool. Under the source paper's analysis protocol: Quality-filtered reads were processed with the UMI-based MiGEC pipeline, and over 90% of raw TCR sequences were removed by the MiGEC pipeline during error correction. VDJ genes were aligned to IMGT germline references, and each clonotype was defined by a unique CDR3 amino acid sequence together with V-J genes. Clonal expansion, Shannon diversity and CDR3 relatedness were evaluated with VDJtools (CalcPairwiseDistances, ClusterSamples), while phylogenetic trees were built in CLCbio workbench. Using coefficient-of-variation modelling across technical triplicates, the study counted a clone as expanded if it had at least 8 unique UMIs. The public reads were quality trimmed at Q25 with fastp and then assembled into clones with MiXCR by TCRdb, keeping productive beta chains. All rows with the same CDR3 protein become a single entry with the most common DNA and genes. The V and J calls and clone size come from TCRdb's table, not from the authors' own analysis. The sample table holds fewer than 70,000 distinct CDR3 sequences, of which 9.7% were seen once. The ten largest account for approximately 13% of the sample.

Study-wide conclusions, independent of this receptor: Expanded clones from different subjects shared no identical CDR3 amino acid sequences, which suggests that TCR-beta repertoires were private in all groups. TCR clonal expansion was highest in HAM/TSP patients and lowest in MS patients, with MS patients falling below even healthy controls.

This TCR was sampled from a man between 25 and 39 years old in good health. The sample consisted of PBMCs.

The DNA is as follows: TGTGCCAGCACCCAAAGGGGACACTCCTACAATGAGCAGTTCTTC. It encodes CASTQRGHSYNEQFF. The chain joins TRBV27 to TRBJ2-1, with a tentative D gene TRBD1 over 6 matching bases. CDR1 and CDR2 are read off the germline V gene (reference sequence) as MNHEY and SMNVEV. Including cysteine and phenylalanine, the CDR3 has 15 amino acids. Left in the record is the CDR3 DNA by itself, 45 bases read in frame from the first base. The junction shows trimming of 7 bases on V and 0 bases on J, plus 13 bases between the germline ends.